The 29 T cell receptor beta chains below come from one sample, sequenced in a study of vaccination and CD4 T cells after COVID-19. With the Oncomine TCR Beta short-read assay, DNA from cultured CD4+ T cells was sequenced. MiXCR, applied by TCRdb to the PCR reads, yields one record per CDR3 protein. The sample yields under 13,000 distinct CDR3 sequences, about 38% seen once. Treatment here: roughly 11-day PBMC culture with coronavirus spike peptide pools or control peptides (ViraFEST assay). The antigens these receptors bind are not known. This specimen consisted of CD4+ T cells from blood, cultured in vitro, obtained after SARS-CoV-2 vaccination. Source of these receptors: a human donor who had recovered from COVID-19.

This clonotype was counted a few times. V and J are TRBV7-8 and TRBJ1-2; D might be TRBD1 (6 bases). The CDR3 extends over 14 amino acids. The V end was cut by 1 base, the J end by 4 bases, with 10 bases between. The germline V gene has CDR1 SGHVS and CDR2 FQNEAQ. The CDR3 region has the DNA TGTGCCAGCAGCTTAGAATCAGGGGTCTATGGCTACACCTTC. This sequence encodes CASSLESGVYGYTF. Full variable domain (outside the CDR3, taken from reference TRBV7-8 and TRBJ1-2): GAGVSQSPRYKVAKRGQDVALRCDPISGHVSLFWYQQALGQGPEFLTYFQNEAQLDKSGLPSDRFFAERPEGSVSTLKIQRTQQEDSAVYLCASSLESGVYGYTFGSGTRLTVV.

This chain links TRBV27 with TRBJ1-5; TRBD1 matches 7 bases. Germline V gene data show CDR1 as MNHEY and CDR2 as SMNVEV (reference sequence). The CDR3 covers 16 residues. V shed 8 bases, J shed 3 bases, and the junction held 13 bases outside the gene matches. CDR3 loop: CASRQVTGITNQPQHF. The CDR3 DNA follows: TGTGCCAGCCGCCAAGTGACAGGGATCACCAATCAGCCCCAGCATTTT.

In this sample, this clonotype turned up a few times. The chain employs TRBV6-5 and TRBJ2-1; 7 nucleotides agree with TRBD2. The trim removed 2 bases at V and 6 bases at J, leaving 13 bases unmatched. The CDR3 totals 17 residues. Germline V CDR1 and CDR2: MNHEY, SVGAGI. Here the CDR3 DNA reads TGTGCCAGCAGTTACCTGCTGGGAGCGGGGCTGGGCAATGAGCAGTTCTTC. It is translated as CASSYLLGAGLGNEQFF.

The genes are TRBV6-2 or TRBV6-3 and TRBJ2-7, with 14 bases lining up with TRBD2. The CDR3 runs to 15 residues. The V gene end was trimmed by 7 bases and the J gene end by 5 bases; junction bases not matched to a gene: 7. From germline, CDR1 is MNHEY and CDR2 SVGEGT. The CDR3 nucleotides are TGTGCCAGCACCTACGGGACTAGCGGGAGCCACGAGCAGTACTTC. This translates into CASTYGTSGSHEQYF.

The J gene is TRBJ1-1, the V gene TRBV14; a weak D match, TRBD1 (5 bases). The CDR3 length is 16 residues. Germline-derived CDR1 and CDR2 are SGHDN and FVKESK. Trimming pared 4 bases from V and 11 bases from J, leaving 26 bases between. The CDR3 DNA follows: TGTGCCAGCAGCCCCCAAGCTGGGGTGAGCCAGGGAAGGGCTTTCTTT. This codes for CASSPQAGVSQGRAFF.

This CDR3 is CASSALEGTGPNYGYTF. The DNA of the CDR3 is TGTGCCAGCAGTGCCCTAGAAGGGACAGGCCCCAACTATGGCTACACCTTC. The chain combines TRBV25-1 with TRBJ1-2; 8 bases fit TRBD1. Germline values: CDR1 MGHDK, CDR2 SYGVNS. The J segment lost 2 bases and the V segment lost 4 bases, leaving 12 bases of the junction unmatched. The CDR3 is made up of 17 amino acids.

Of note for this clonotype: The junction departs from germline at one end; a sequencing error may be responsible. V is TRBV18 and J is TRBJ2-5, with D hard to call. Germline V CDR1 and CDR2: KGHSH, LQKENI. The CDR3 spans 12 residues. CDR3 amino acids: CASSPYQETQYF. The DNA for the CDR3 is TGTGCCAGTTCACCATATCAAGAGACCCAGTACTTC.

The chain has TRBV29-1 and TRBJ1-6; the match to TRBD1 covers 9 bases. Trimming at V came to 3 bases and at J to 10 bases, leaving 13 bases not matched to a gene. The length of the CDR3 is 16 residues. Germline-derived CDR1 and CDR2 are SQVTM and ANQGSEA. CDR3 sequence reads: CSVDVRFGTGYSPLHF. In nucleotides, the CDR3 is TGCAGCGTTGACGTTAGGTTTGGGACAGGGTACTCACCCCTCCACTTT.

Only one count was recorded for this clonotype. The CDR3 region has the DNA TGTGCCAGCAGCGTCCCTCTTCAGGATACGCAGTATTTT. Translated: CASSVPLQDTQYF. The rearrangement links TRBV7-2 to TRBJ2-3; D is uncertain. Germline-derived CDR1 and CDR2 are SGHTA and FQGNSA. The CDR3 is made up of 13 amino acids. V was clipped by 5 bases and J by 6 bases, with 12 bases between them.

The chain carries TRBV6-5 and TRBJ2-5; tentatively, D is TRBD1 or TRBD2 (5 bases each). V was cut by 2 bases and J by 5 bases, with 18 bases left in between. The germline V gene has CDR1 MNHEY and CDR2 SVGAGI. This CDR3 spans 16 amino acids. CDR3 DNA sequence: TGTGCCAGCAGTTACGTGGGACCAGGGCCCGGGGAGACCCAGTACTTC. Translated, it gives CASSYVGPGPGETQYF.

J is TRBJ2-7 and V is TRBV28; 7 bases match TRBD1. V lost 5 bases to trimming and J lost 2 bases; unmatched junction nucleotides: 9. There are 15 residues in the CDR3. The germline gives CDR1 MDHEN, CDR2 SYDVKM. The CDR3 region is CASSGTGTDTYEQYF. As DNA, the CDR3 is TGTGCCAGCAGTGGGACCGGGACAGACACCTACGAGCAGTACTTC.

The chain links TRBV10-3 to TRBJ2-1, with TRBD2 matching over 10 bases. The V segment lost 0 bases and the J segment 8 bases; nucleotides outside the gene matches: 7. The CDR3 has 16 residues. Germline V gene data show CDR1 as ENHRY and CDR2 as SYGVKD. The CDR3 DNA is TGTGCCATCAGTGAGTCGAAGTCTAGCGGGAGCCATGAGCAGTTCTTC. As protein: CAISESKSSGSHEQFF.

The gene calls are TRBV28 and TRBJ1-5, with no clear D. Trimming removed 7 bases at V and 1 base at J, with 20 bases between. This CDR3 has 17 amino acids. Germline V gene lookup returns CDR1 MDHEN and CDR2 SYDVKM. In DNA, the CDR3 is TGTGCCAGCAATTCCTTAACCCGGGCCGCAAGCAATCAGCCCCAGCATTTT. The encoded protein is CASNSLTRAASNQPQHF. Full variable domain (missing parts from reference TRBV28 and TRBJ1-5): DVKVTQSSRYLVKRTGEKVFLECVQDMDHENMFWYRQDPGLGLRLIYFSYDVKMKEKGDIPEGYSVSREKKERFSLILESASTNQTSMYLCASNSLTRAASNQPQHFGDGTRLSIL.

Only a few counts were recorded for this clonotype. V gene TRBV24-1 combines with J gene TRBJ2-3; 12 bases fit TRBD1. Germline V gene lookup returns CDR1 KGHDR and CDR2 SFDVKD. This CDR3 is built from 17 residues. J was trimmed by 5 bases and V by 4 bases; bases with no gene match: 9. DNA for the CDR3: TGTGCCACCAGTGACCCCCGGGACAGGGGGCTCGGAGATACGCAGTATTTT. Protein: CATSDPRDRGLGDTQYF.

The gene calls are TRBV6-2 or TRBV6-3 and TRBJ2-7; D is ambiguous. This CDR3 is 14 amino acids long. CDR1 and CDR2 from the germline V gene are MNHEY and SVGEGT. Trimming shortened V by 0 bases and J by 6 bases, and 12 bases separated the two germline ends. The chain's CDR3 is CASSYSPASGEQYF. CDR3 coding DNA: TGTGCCAGCAGTTACTCGCCGGCTTCCGGCGAGCAGTACTTC.

V and J are TRBV7-9 and TRBJ1-1; D possibly corresponds to TRBD1 (6 bases). CDR3 size: 16 residues. The germline CDR1 and CDR2 sequences are SEHNR and FQNEAQ (reference sequence). The ends were cut back, 5 bases at V and 5 bases at J, with 21 bases in the middle. DNA of the CDR3: TGTGCCAGCAGCGTCCTGCAACAGGGAAGAGGGACTGAAGCTTTCTTT. This encodes CASSVLQQGRGTEAFF. The complete variable domain, with remaining parts taken from reference TRBV7-9 and TRBJ1-1, reads DTGVSQNPRHKITKRGQNVTFRCDPISEHNRLYWYRQTLGQGPEFLTYFQNEAQLEKSRLLSDRFSAERPKGSFSTLEIQRTEQGDSAMYLCASSVLQQGRGTEAFFGQGTRLTVV.

The chain joins TRBV27 to TRBJ2-7; no clear D. The CDR3 sequence is 13 residues long. Trimming stripped 3 bases from V and 10 bases from J, with 16 bases between. CDR1 and CDR2 (germline): MNHEY, SMNVEV (reference sequence). CDR3 loop: CASSLAGRRAQYF. For the CDR3, the DNA is TGTGCCAGCAGTTTGGCAGGACGGAGAGCACAGTACTTC.

The rearrangement links TRBV11-3 to TRBJ2-3; D perhaps matches TRBD1 (5 bases). From germline, CDR1 is SGHNT and CDR2 YENEEA. V lost 2 bases and J 1 base, leaving 16 bases between the germline ends. CDR3 length: 17 amino acids. The CDR3 is CASSLSVPGYGTDTQYF. The DNA of the CDR3 is TGTGCCAGCAGCTTAAGTGTTCCAGGGTATGGCACAGATACGCAGTATTTT. Looking up the rest from reference TRBV11-3 and TRBJ2-3 gives the full variable domain: EAGVVQSPRYKIIEKKQPVAFWCNPISGHNTLYWYLQNLGQGPELLIRYENEEAVDDSQLPKDRFSAERLKGVDSTLKIQPAELGDSAVYLCASSLSVPGYGTDTQYFGPGTRLTVL.

The rearrangement uses TRBV28 and TRBJ1-5, with D uncertain. V dropped 7 bases and J dropped 2 bases, with 21 bases sitting between them. The CDR3 consists of 17 residues. Germline-derived CDR1 and CDR2 are MDHEN and SYDVKM. In DNA, the CDR3 is TGTGCCAGCACCCTGGACCGGTGGGGATCGGGCAATCAGCCCCAGCATTTT. Translation: CASTLDRWGSGNQPQHF.

This clonotype was recorded a few times. The chain is built from TRBV5-8 and TRBJ1-1; D not resolved. Germline V gene sequence: CDR1 SGHTS, CDR2 YDEGEE. Trimming pared 2 bases from V and 3 bases from J, leaving 11 bases between. The CDR3 is 14 amino acids. CDR3 sequence (DNA): TGTGCCAGCAGCTTTCCGACTTGGGACACTGAAGCTTTCTTT. This gives the protein CASSFPTWDTEAFF.

The CDR3 protein is CASSKGPRGGSNQPQHF. The CDR3 coding sequence is TGTGCCAGCAGTAAGGGCCCCCGGGGGGGAAGCAATCAGCCCCAGCATTTT. The V call is TRBV6-1, the J call TRBJ1-5; tentatively, D is TRBD1 (5 bases). The CDR3 covers 17 residues. CDR1 and CDR2 from the germline V gene are MNHNS and SASEGT. V was trimmed by 5 bases and J by 1 base, leaving 18 bases between them.

The chain couples TRBV20-1 to TRBJ1-5, with D perhaps matching TRBD1 (6 bases). This CDR3 spans 14 amino acids. Trimming removed 6 bases at V and 0 bases at J, with 12 bases between. Looked up from germline, CDR1 is DFQATT and CDR2 is SNEGSKA (reference sequence). CDR3 loop: CSAFQGYSNQPQHF. The CDR3 bases are TGCAGTGCCTTTCAGGGGTATAGCAATCAGCCCCAGCATTTT.

The chain links TRBV11-2 to TRBJ2-5, with TRBD2 matching over 7 bases. Germline-derived CDR1 and CDR2 are SGHAT and FQNNGV. This CDR3 is built from 15 residues. Trimming removed 3 bases from V and 7 bases from J; junction bases left unmatched: 11. In DNA form, the CDR3 reads TGTGCCAGCAGCTTGCAATGGCAGGGCGGGGGGACCCAGTACTTC. Amino acid sequence: CASSLQWQGGGTQYF.

The sample holds a few counts of this clonotype. The chain has TRBV6-5 and TRBJ2-1, with 11 positions matching TRBD2. The CDR3 runs to 17 residues. The germline V gene has CDR1 MNHEY and CDR2 SVGAGI. J lost 7 bases, V lost 2 bases, and 10 bases had no gene match. CDR3 DNA sequence: TGTGCCAGCAGTTACCACACATTAGCGGGAGGGCAGAATGAGCAGTTCTTC. The encoded protein is CASSYHTLAGGQNEQFF.

This chain connects TRBV19 to TRBJ1-5; D is perhaps TRBD1 (5 bases). Germline values: CDR1 LNHDA, CDR2 SQIVND (reference sequence). V was shortened by 3 bases and J by 6 bases, with 15 bases between the two germline ends. The CDR3 totals 15 residues. The CDR3 spells CASSILRGEAQPQHF. The CDR3 DNA reads as TGTGCCAGTAGTATCTTGAGGGGAGAGGCTCAGCCCCAGCATTTT.

This clonotype is labeled as medium-sized. This chain links TRBV7-2 with TRBJ1-1; D call uncertain. Germline V gene lookup returns CDR1 SGHTA and CDR2 FQGNSA. The CDR3 runs 14 residues. With 5 bases removed from V and 2 bases from J, the gap between germline ends came to 12 bases. The CDR3: CASSLQALNTEAFF. In nucleotides, the CDR3 is TGTGCCAGCAGCCTTCAGGCCCTTAACACTGAAGCTTTCTTT.

The chain uses TRBV27 and TRBJ1-6; TRBD1 matches at 7 bases. The CDR3 is made up of 15 amino acids. Germline-derived CDR1 and CDR2 are MNHEY and SMNVEV (reference sequence). The V and J ends lost 4 bases and 5 bases, in that order; junction bases with no gene match: 5. The CDR3 here is CASSWGTVDNSPLHF. CDR3 in DNA: TGTGCCAGCAGTTGGGGGACAGTTGATAATTCACCCCTCCACTTT.

The chain combines TRBV20-1 with TRBJ2-7, with a tentative D call TRBD1 (6 bases). This CDR3 spans 15 amino acids. V lost 0 bases and J 2 bases, leaving 14 bases between the germline ends. The germline V gene encodes CDR1 DFQATT and CDR2 SNEGSKA (reference sequence). The CDR3 loop reads CSARDDRQLTYEQYF. The CDR3 DNA follows: TGCAGTGCTAGAGATGACAGGCAGCTAACCTACGAGCAGTACTTC.

This clonotype was seen only once. V is TRBV27 and J is TRBJ2-7, with D uncertain. V dropped 6 bases and J dropped 7 bases, with 22 bases sitting between them. The CDR3 spans 15 residues. Germline CDR1 and CDR2: MNHEY and SMNVEV (reference sequence). This chain's CDR3 is CASSSPRNPLGEQYF. Here the CDR3 DNA reads TGTGCCAGCAGCTCCCCGCGGAACCCTCTTGGGGAGCAGTACTTC.